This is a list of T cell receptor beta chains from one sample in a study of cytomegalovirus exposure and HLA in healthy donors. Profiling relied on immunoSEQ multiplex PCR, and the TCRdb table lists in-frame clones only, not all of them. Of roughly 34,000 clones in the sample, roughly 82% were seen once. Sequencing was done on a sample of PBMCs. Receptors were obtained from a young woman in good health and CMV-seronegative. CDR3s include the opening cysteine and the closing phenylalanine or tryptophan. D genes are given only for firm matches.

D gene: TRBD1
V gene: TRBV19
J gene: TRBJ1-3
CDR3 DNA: TGTGCCAGTACCTTACAGGGACAGGGGATCTCTGGAAACACCATATATTTT
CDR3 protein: CASTLQGQGISGNTIYF

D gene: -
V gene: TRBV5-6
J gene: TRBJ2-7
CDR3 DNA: TGTGCCAGCAGCTTGTGGACAGACAGCTCCTACGAGCAGTACTTC
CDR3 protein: CASSLWTDSSYEQYF

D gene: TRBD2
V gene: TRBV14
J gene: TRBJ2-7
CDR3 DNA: TGTGCCAGCAGCCAAGTTAGCGGGATCTACGAGCAGTACTTC
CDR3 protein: CASSQVSGIYEQYF

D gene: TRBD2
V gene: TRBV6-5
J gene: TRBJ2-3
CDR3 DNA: TGTGCCAGCAGTTACGGTAGCGGGGGGTCAGATACGCAGTATTTT
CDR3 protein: CASSYGSGGSDTQYF

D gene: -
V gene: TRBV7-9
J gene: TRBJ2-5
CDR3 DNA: TGTGCCAGCAGCTCCTCGGAGACCCAGTACTTC
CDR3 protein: CASSSSETQYF

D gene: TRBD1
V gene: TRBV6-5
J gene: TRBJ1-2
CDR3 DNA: TGTGCCAGCAGTTACTCAAGGACAGGATTAAACTATGGCTACACCTTC
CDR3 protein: CASSYSRTGLNYGYTF

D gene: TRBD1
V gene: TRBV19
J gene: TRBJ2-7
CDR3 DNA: TGTGCCAGTCGGGACAGGGGGCCCCACGAGCAGTACTTC
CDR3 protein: CASRDRGPHEQYF

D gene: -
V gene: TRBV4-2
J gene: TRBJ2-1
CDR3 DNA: TGTGCCAGCAGCGTCACCGGGATCCCTTACAATGAGCAGTTCTTC
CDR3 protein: CASSVTGIPYNEQFF

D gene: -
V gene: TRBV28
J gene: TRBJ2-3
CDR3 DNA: TGTGCCAGCAGTTTATGGGGAGGGGGTACAGATACGCAGTATTTT
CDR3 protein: CASSLWGGGTDTQYF

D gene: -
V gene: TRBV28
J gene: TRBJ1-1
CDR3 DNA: TGTGCCAGCAGCGGGATAGGAACTGAAGCTTTCTTT
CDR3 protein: CASSGIGTEAFF